A single sample gave rise to the 2 T cell receptor beta chains below, sequenced in a study of early T cells in non-severe SARS-CoV-2 infection. TCRdb independently ran MiXCR on the 5' RACE reads; one entry per CDR3 protein. The sample consists of about 61,000 distinct CDR3 sequences, 10% to 13% of them appearing once. The source material was whole blood. These receptors were taken from an adult who was a healthcare worker with PCR-confirmed SARS-CoV-2 infection or an uninfected control (not recorded which).

This clonotype has at least ten counts. The chain has TRBV7-2 and TRBJ2-5; 11 nucleotides agree with TRBD2. The J segment lost 4 bases and the V segment lost 2 bases, leaving 6 bases of the junction unmatched. CDR3 length: 16 amino acids. Germline V gene data show CDR1 as SGHTA and CDR2 as FQGNSA. CDR3 loop: CASSLSASGGLETQYF. CDR3 bases: TGTGCCAGCAGCTTAAGCGCTAGCGGGGGGTTAGAGACCCAGTACTTC. Based on the CDR3 plus reference TRBV7-2 and TRBJ2-5, the full variable domain is GAGVSQSPSNKVTEKGKDVELRCDPISGHTALYWYRQSLGQGLEFLIYFQGNSAPDKSGLPSDRFSAERTGGSVSTLTIQRTQQEDSAVYLCASSLSASGGLETQYFGPGTRLLVL.

V gene TRBV27 combines with J gene TRBJ2-7; 8 bases fit TRBD1. The junction had 4 bases not matched to a gene; V was cut back by 5 bases and J by 4 bases. The CDR3 runs to 13 residues. The germline CDR1 and CDR2 sequences are MNHEY and SMNVEV (reference sequence). Here the CDR3 DNA reads TGTGCCAGCAGTCGGACAGGGCTTTACGAGCAGTACTTC. It encodes CASSRTGLYEQYF.